This T cell receptor (beta chain) was sequenced for a study of blood T cells in healthy people across ages. Study details: About one barcoded beta molecule was captured per two T cells (by template switching).

The CDR3 totals 16 residues. CDR1 is SGHNT and CDR2 is YYREEE in the germline V gene (reference sequence). This clonotype was counted a few times. The use of a sample-barcoded 5' primer and a J-beta primer mix characterized a second PCR of about 7 to 12 cycles. Each CDR3 protein is one row after TCRdb ran MiXCR on the 5' RACE reads. The sample shows 750,000 to 850,000 distinct CDR3 sequences, approximately 25% of them seen only once. The data were also submitted as part of a second study, on T cells of mothers and their children. This second report adds: With unrelated pairs as the comparison, related mother-child pairs had a slightly higher overlap that was not significant.

The chain uses TRBV5-4 and TRBJ2-5; possibly TRBD1 for D (6 bases). The J call is in doubt because the DNA end fits TRBJ2-1 better. Sequences were obtained from blood. This TCR was sampled from a boy aged 10-17 years in good health. CDR3 DNA sequence: TGTGCCAGCAGCTCGGGACACGCCATAAGCGCGGCTGAGCAGTTCTTC. Its translation is CASSSGHAISAAEQFF.